These 30 T cell receptor beta chains share one sample of origin, sequenced in a study of control samples from healthy donors and cancer patients. Sequencing used immunoSEQ multiplex PCR; TCRdb keeps in-frame clones, though not all of them. The table lists 90,000 or so clones, 85% of them singletons. The sample consisted of blood. The receptors derive from a man aged 25 to 45 in good health.

The chain uses TRBV5-1 and TRBJ1-2; D ambiguous. Germline V gene data show CDR1 as SGHRS and CDR2 as YFSETQ. The CDR3 has 15 residues. The ends were cut back, 0 bases at V and 2 bases at J, with 11 bases in the middle. The CDR3 here is CASSLDVPQNYGYTF. CDR3 bases: TGCGCCAGCAGCTTGGACGTCCCTCAAAACTATGGCTACACCTTC.

The J gene is TRBJ2-1, the V gene TRBV7-9, with D hard to call. This CDR3 contains 15 residues. Trimming took 4 bases from V and 2 from J, leaving 12 bases between them. Per the germline V gene, CDR1 is SEHNR and CDR2 is FQNEAQ (reference sequence). CDR3 nucleotides: TGTGCCAGCAGCTCCGGACGGCTACCCTACAATGAGCAGTTCTTC. Translation: CASSSGRLPYNEQFF. Using reference TRBV7-9 and TRBJ2-1 for the parts outside the CDR3, the full variable domain is DTGVSQNPRHKITKRGQNVTFRCDPISEHNRLYWYRQTLGQGPEFLTYFQNEAQLEKSRLLSDRFSAERPKGSFSTLEIQRTEQGDSAMYLCASSSGRLPYNEQFFGPGTRLTVL.

The chain joins TRBV4-2 to TRBJ2-2; no clear D. From germline, CDR1 is LGHNA and CDR2 YNFKEQ. With 1 base removed from V and 8 bases from J, the gap between germline ends came to 11 bases. This CDR3 region has 14 residues. The CDR3 loop is CASSQGPSSGELFF. The CDR3 nucleotides are TGTGCCAGCAGCCAAGGGCCAAGCTCTGGGGAGCTGTTTTTT.

The rearrangement links TRBV2 to TRBJ1-1; no firm D call. The V end lost 2 bases, the J end lost 3 bases, and 4 bases lay between the germline ends. CDR3 length equals 12 residues. The V gene's germline CDR1 is SNHLY and CDR2 FYNNEI. The CDR3: CASSERDTEAFF. The CDR3 bases are TGTGCCAGCAGTGAAAGGGACACTGAAGCTTTCTTT.

The chain has TRBV12-5 and TRBJ1-1; D might be TRBD1 (5 bases). There are 14 residues in the CDR3. The germline V gene encodes CDR1 LGHNT and CDR2 FRNRAP. Trimming left V 6 bases short and J 0 bases short, with 11 bases between. The CDR3 sequence is CASGQDSLNTEAFF. The CDR3 region has the DNA TGTGCTAGTGGCCAAGACAGTCTGAACACTGAAGCTTTCTTT.

This chain uses TRBV11-2 with TRBJ1-1, with D unclear. The CDR3 loop spans 13 amino acids. Trimming removed 0 bases from V and 2 bases from J, with 4 bases in between. The germline V gene has CDR1 SGHAT and CDR2 FQNNGV. The chain's CDR3 is CASSLDSNTEAFF. The CDR3 nucleotides read TGTGCCAGCAGCTTAGATTCCAACACTGAAGCTTTCTTT.

This clone was observed a handful of times. The V call is TRBV27, the J call TRBJ1-2; D perhaps matches TRBD1 (5 bases). Germline V gives CDR1 MNHEY, CDR2 SMNVEV (reference sequence). The CDR3 is 13 amino acids. Trimming removed 2 bases at V and 8 bases at J, with 12 bases between. CDR3 protein: CASSLMFGGGYTF. CDR3 DNA: TGTGCCAGCAGTTTAATGTTCGGGGGGGGCTACACCTTC.

V usage is TRBV24-1 and J usage is TRBJ1-2, with 8 nucleotides matching TRBD1. CDR3 size: 13 residues. Germline V gene data show CDR1 as KGHDR and CDR2 as SFDVKD. V gave up 4 bases and J gave up 6 bases; unmatched junction bases: 3. The CDR3 spells CATSDRTGNGYTF. The CDR3, as DNA: TGTGCCACCAGTGACAGGACAGGGAATGGCTACACCTTC.

The chain carries TRBV4-1 and TRBJ1-5, with TRBD1 matching over 10 bases. Germline assignment: CDR1 MGHRA and CDR2 YSYEKL. The CDR3 has 17 residues. Trimming cost V 6 bases and J 7 bases; bases outside gene matches: 15. CDR3 sequence (DNA): TGCGCCAGCAGACAAACTAAAGGAGGGACAGGGGAGCAGCCCCAGCATTTT. Protein: CASRQTKGGTGEQPQHF.

This clone was seen at least ten times. The junction does not match germline at one end; this may be a read error. The rearrangement links TRBV27 to TRBJ1-5; the match to TRBD1 covers 7 bases. In germline, CDR1 is MNHEY, CDR2 SMNVEV (reference sequence). CDR3 length: 16 amino acids. Here the CDR3 DNA reads TGTGCCAGCAGTATATCCGGGACAGTTAGCAATCAGCCCCAGCATTTT. Translation: CASSISGTVSNQPQHF.

The V call is TRBV13, the J call TRBJ1-5; 8 bases fit TRBD1. The CDR3 covers 14 residues. V lost 4 bases and J lost 2; bases outside the gene matches: 1. Germline CDR1 and CDR2: PRHDT and FYEKMQ (reference sequence). For the CDR3, the DNA is TGTGCCAGCAGCTGGGGACAGGGCAATCAGCCCCAGCATTTT. Protein product: CASSWGQGNQPQHF.

CDR3 amino acids: CASMGEWDTQYF. For the CDR3, the DNA is TGCGCCAGCATGGGGGAATGGGATACGCAGTATTTT. The chain employs TRBV5-1 and TRBJ2-3; D tentatively fits TRBD1 or TRBD2 (5 bases each). V was cut by 6 bases and J by 6 bases, with 11 bases left in between. Germline CDR1 reads SGHRS; CDR2 reads YFSETQ. The CDR3 has 12 residues.

The chain combines TRBV29-1 with TRBJ2-3; unclear D gene. The germline CDR1 and CDR2 sequences are SQVTM and ANQGSEA. There are 12 residues in the CDR3. Deletions cut 0 bases from V and 6 bases from J, with 7 bases between. This CDR3 reads CSVEDSWDTQYF. In nucleotides, the CDR3 is TGCAGCGTTGAAGATTCTTGGGATACGCAGTATTTT.

The CDR3 is CASSMETGVQKTEAFF. DNA for the CDR3: TGTGCCAGTAGTATGGAGACAGGGGTCCAAAAGACTGAAGCTTTCTTT. The chain couples TRBV19 to TRBJ1-1, with 8 nucleotides matching TRBD1. This CDR3 is built from 16 residues. Looked up from germline, CDR1 is LNHDA and CDR2 is SQIVND (reference sequence). The V and J ends lost 3 bases and 5 bases, in that order; junction bases with no gene match: 11.

The rearrangement joins TRBV4-1 to TRBJ1-2; D is uncertain. V gave up 2 bases and J gave up 4 bases, with 26 bases separating them. CDR1 MGHRA and CDR2 YSYEKL come from the germline V gene. The length of the CDR3 is 19 residues. CDR3 in DNA: TGCGCCAGCAGCCAACCGACCCGGACCCAAGCTTTTCTTGGCTATGGCTACACCTTC. It codes for CASSQPTRTQAFLGYGYTF.

The CDR3 DNA reads TGTGCCAGCAGTGAGGACAGGGGAGGGACCGGGGAGCTGTTTTTT. This encodes CASSEDRGGTGELFF. The rearrangement joins TRBV2 to TRBJ2-2, with 9 bases aligning to TRBD1. Trimming removed 3 bases from V and 5 bases from J; junction bases left unmatched: 4. Germline V gene data show CDR1 as SNHLY and CDR2 as FYNNEI. The CDR3 extends over 15 amino acids. Looking up the rest from reference TRBV2 and TRBJ2-2 gives the full variable domain: EPEVTQTPSHQVTQMGQEVILRCVPISNHLYFYWYRQILGQKVEFLVSFYNNEISEKSEIFDDQFSVERPDGSNFTLKIRSTKLEDSAMYFCASSEDRGGTGELFFGEGSRLTVL.

V usage is TRBV11-2 and J usage is TRBJ1-1; TRBD1 matches at 7 bases. CDR1 and CDR2 (germline): SGHAT, FQNNGV. This CDR3 comprises 16 residues. With 5 bases clipped from V and 5 bases from J, the junction kept 14 bases outside the gene matches. The CDR3 DNA is TGTGCCAGCAGCCCGTGGGGCAGGGGGAAGTGGACTGAAGCTTTCTTT. Translation gives CASSPWGRGKWTEAFF.

This rearrangement joins TRBV27 to TRBJ1-6; unclear D gene. V dropped 3 bases and J dropped 6 bases, with 9 bases sitting between them. CDR1 is MNHEY and CDR2 is SMNVEV in the germline V gene (reference sequence). The CDR3 length is 14 residues. CDR3 nucleotides: TGTGCCAGCAGTTTTTCCCCTATTAATTCACCCCTCCACTTT. Its translation: CASSFSPINSPLHF.

This sequence joins TRBV28 and TRBJ1-1; D uncertain. Trimming left V 3 bases short and J 7 bases short, with 9 bases between. Germline CDR1 is MDHEN and CDR2 is SYDVKM. The CDR3 length is 12 residues. The CDR3 loop reads CASSLQEFEAFF. For the CDR3, the DNA is TGTGCCAGCAGTTTGCAGGAGTTTGAAGCTTTCTTT.

The rearrangement joins TRBV4-1 to TRBJ1-2, with D perhaps matching TRBD1 (5 bases). The CDR3 runs to 16 residues. Germline V gene data show CDR1 as MGHRA and CDR2 as YSYEKL. With 0 bases removed from V and 6 bases from J, the gap between germline ends came to 17 bases. The CDR3: CASSQELKRLGDGYTF. DNA of the CDR3: TGCGCCAGCAGCCAAGAGTTAAAGCGGCTAGGGGATGGCTACACCTTC.

The genes are TRBV27 and TRBJ1-2, with D possibly TRBD1 on 5 matching bases. Trimming took off 8 bases at V and 5 bases at J, with 9 bases between the two ends. CDR1 is MNHEY and CDR2 is SMNVEV in the germline V gene (reference sequence). The CDR3 totals 11 residues. The CDR3 region is CASGGWYGYTF. The CDR3 coding sequence is TGTGCCAGCGGGGGATGGTATGGCTACACCTTC.

The J gene is TRBJ1-1, the V gene TRBV29-1; the D is unclear. The CDR3 has 13 residues. V gave up 4 bases and J gave up 0 bases, with 9 bases separating them. Germline V CDR1 and CDR2: SQVTM, ANQGSEA. The CDR3 loop is CSVGVTMNTEAFF. The CDR3 nucleotides are TGCAGCGTTGGGGTCACAATGAACACTGAAGCTTTCTTT.

This clone has just one count. The chain joins TRBV12-3 or TRBV12-4 to TRBJ1-1; TRBD1 is a possible D gene (6 bases). Trimming left V 4 bases short and J 4 bases short, with 10 bases between. This CDR3 region has 13 residues. Written as DNA, the CDR3 is TGTGCCAGCAGTTCCCAGGGGCTCACTGAAGCTTTCTTT. It translates to CASSSQGLTEAFF.

J is TRBJ1-1 and V is TRBV10-2; D not certain. Germline CDR1 WSHSY, CDR2 SAAADI. The CDR3 sequence is 14 residues long. The V and J ends lost 5 bases and 6 bases respectively, with 16 bases between them. In DNA, the CDR3 is TGCGCCAGCAGTAGACGGACGGGAGGCGCTGAAGCTTTCTTT. It is translated as CASSRRTGGAEAFF.

The rearrangement joins TRBV27 to TRBJ2-7; 8 bases fit TRBD1. In germline, CDR1 is MNHEY, CDR2 SMNVEV (reference sequence). After removal of 5 bases from V and 5 bases from J, the junction contained 14 bases not matched to a gene. The CDR3 extends over 16 amino acids. CDR3 residues: CASSPRQGSSSHEQYF. The CDR3, as DNA: TGTGCCAGCAGTCCACGACAGGGGAGCTCTTCACACGAGCAGTACTTC.

The chain links TRBV9 to TRBJ1-2, with 9 bases lining up with TRBD1. The J segment lost 4 bases and the V segment lost 3 bases, leaving 10 bases of the junction unmatched. Germline assignment: CDR1 SGDLS and CDR2 YYNGEE. This CDR3 is 16 amino acids long. CDR3 region: CASSESPGTGSYGYTF. The CDR3 bases are TGTGCCAGCAGCGAAAGTCCCGGGACAGGGAGCTATGGCTACACCTTC.

This chain links TRBV5-4 with TRBJ2-7; D may be TRBD1 or TRBD2 (5 bases each). The CDR3 spans 15 residues. Germline V gene sequence: CDR1 SGHNT, CDR2 YYREEE (reference sequence). V dropped 0 bases and J dropped 4 bases, with 14 bases sitting between them. The CDR3 reads CASSLDPGPLYEQYF. The CDR3 nucleotides are TGTGCCAGCAGCTTGGACCCGGGACCTCTATACGAGCAGTACTTC. The whole variable domain, remainder taken from reference TRBV5-4 and TRBJ2-7, is ETGVTQSPTHLIKTRGQQVTLRCSSQSGHNTVSWYQQALGQGPQFIFQYYREEENGRGNFPPRFSGLQFPNYSSELNVNALELDDSALYLCASSLDPGPLYEQYFGPGTRLTVT.

This clone was picked up a small number of times. The rearrangement links TRBV10-3 to TRBJ2-5; 8 positions match TRBD2. Losses at the gene ends were 9 bases for V and 5 bases for J; bases not matched to a gene: 14. Germline loops: CDR1 ENHRY, CDR2 SYGVKD. The CDR3 contains 15 residues. The CDR3 region is CAMQRTSGPRETQYF. The CDR3 DNA is TGTGCCATGCAGCGTACTAGCGGTCCCAGGGAGACCCAGTACTTC.

In the case of this clone: At one end, the junction sequence differs from germline, possibly due to a read error. V gene TRBV2 combines with J gene TRBJ1-5, with 7 positions matching TRBD1. Germline assignment: CDR1 SNHLY and CDR2 FYNNEI. The CDR3 is made up of 16 amino acids. The CDR3 loop reads CASNEGTARSNQPQHF. CDR3 in DNA: TGTGCCAGCAATGAAGGGACAGCCCGGAGCAATCAGCCCCAGCATTTT.

This chain uses TRBV9 with TRBJ2-3; 7 nucleotides match TRBD2. The junction had 3 bases not matched to a gene; V was cut back by 1 base and J by 4 bases. This CDR3 contains 14 residues. The germline V gene has CDR1 SGDLS and CDR2 YYNGEE. For the CDR3, the DNA is TGTGCCAGCAGCGTACTAGCGGAATCAGATACGCAGTATTTT. The encoded protein is CASSVLAESDTQYF.